The rows below give T cell receptor beta chains drawn from one sample of a study of cytomegalovirus exposure and HLA in healthy donors. Sequenced by immunoSEQ multiplex PCR; TCRdb stores in-frame clones only, minus some. The sample has about 130,000 clones; about two thirds are singletons. The sample comprised PBMCs. The receptors here all came from a man in his forties in good health and CMV-seropositive. CDR3s include the opening cysteine and the closing phenylalanine or tryptophan. A D gene is named only where the DNA matches it firmly. Size values are once, few and many counts, or a class for expanded clones, and some rows have none.

v_gene,len,j_gene,abundance,d_gene,CDR3nt,CDR3aa
TRBV6-1,12,TRBJ1-2,.,.,TGTGCCAGCGAGAGGGTGGGCTATGGCTACACCTTC,CASERVGYGYTF
TRBV5-1,15,TRBJ2-7,.,TRBD2,TGCGCCAGCAGCTTAAGTAGCGGGAGCTCCTACGAGCAGTACTTC,CASSLSSGSSYEQYF
TRBV7-8,12,TRBJ2-3,.,.,TGTGCCAGCAGCTCCCTCACAGATACGCAGTATTTT,CASSSLTDTQYF
TRBV4-1,14,TRBJ1-1,once,.,TGCGCCAGCAGCTTCATAGGGAGGGACACTGAAGCTTTCTTT,CASSFIGRDTEAFF
TRBV6-5,14,TRBJ2-7,.,TRBD1,TGTGCCAGCAGTTACTGGACAGGGGGGGACGAGCAGTACTTC,CASSYWTGGDEQYF
TRBV5-1,15,TRBJ1-1,once,.,TGCGCCAGCAGCTTGGGCCTTGGGGGGGACACTGAAGCTTTCTTT,CASSLGLGGDTEAFF
TRBV27,16,TRBJ2-6,.,.,TGTGCCAGCAGTTTTTCCCAGGGCCCCGGGGCCAACGTCCTGACTTTC,CASSFSQGPGANVLTF
TRBV5-1,12,TRBJ2-7,many,.,TGCGCCAGCAGCCCCGGGACTTACGAGCAGTACTTC,CASSPGTYEQYF
TRBV6-6,13,TRBJ1-4,.,TRBD1,TGTGCCAGCAGGGGACAGGACGCGGCAAAGGGGTTTTTT,CASRGQDAAKGFF
TRBV7-9,15,TRBJ1-2,.,.,TGTGCCAGCAGCTCCCCAACCGGTACTAACTATGGCTACACCTTC,CASSSPTGTNYGYTF
TRBV28,14,TRBJ2-7,.,.,TGTGCCAGCATGGGATTAGCTCGGGACTACGAGCAGTACTTC,CASMGLARDYEQYF
TRBV9,14,TRBJ2-7,.,.,TGTGCCAGCAGCGTAGCGGTTGGGTCGGGAGAGCAGTACTTC,CASSVAVGSGEQYF
TRBV7-9,15,TRBJ2-7,.,TRBD2,TGTGCCAGCACCATTAGCGGGAGGCGAACCTACGAGCAGTACTTC,CASTISGRRTYEQYF
TRBV5-5,15,TRBJ2-3,.,.,TGTGCCAGCAGCTTGGCTGGGCCTGGCACAGATACGCAGTATTTT,CASSLAGPGTDTQYF
TRBV5-1,15,TRBJ2-1,.,.,TGCGCCAGCAGCTTGGGCGGGACGAACTACAATGGGCAGTTCTTC,CASSLGGTNYNGQFF
TRBV29-1,14,TRBJ2-7,.,.,TGCAGCGTTGAAGGGCAGGGTAACTCCTACGAGCAGTACTTC,CSVEGQGNSYEQYF
TRBV5-1,14,TRBJ2-3,.,.,TGCGCCAGCAGCGTTGGAGGCGGCACAGATACGCAGTATTTT,CASSVGGGTDTQYF
TRBV5-1,15,TRBJ2-5,.,TRBD1,TGCGCCAGCAGCTCTTTGACAGGGGAGCGAGAGACCCAGTACTTC,CASSSLTGERETQYF
TRBV4-1,14,TRBJ2-1,.,TRBD1,TGCGCCAGCAGCGCAGGACAGGGCAACAATGAGCAGTTCTTC,CASSAGQGNNEQFF
TRBV28,17,TRBJ2-6,once,.,TGTGCCAGCAGTCAAACGGACTGGAGCTCTGGGGCCAACGTCCTGACTTTC,CASSQTDWSSGANVLTF
TRBV5-1,14,TRBJ2-7,.,TRBD1,TGCGCCAGCAAACTCGGGACAGCTACCTACGAGCAGTACTTC,CASKLGTATYEQYF
TRBV6-4,15,TRBJ2-1,.,.,TGTGCCAGCAGTGACTCGAGCGGCTCCTACAATGAGCAGTTCTTC,CASSDSSGSYNEQFF
TRBV28,14,TRBJ2-7,.,TRBD1,TGTGCCAGCAGTCGTGGGACAGCCACCTACGAGCAGTACTTC,CASSRGTATYEQYF
TRBV27,14,TRBJ2-5,.,TRBD2,TGTGCCAGCAGTTTTAGCGGGTTAGGAGAGACCCAGTACTTC,CASSFSGLGETQYF
TRBV5-8,14,TRBJ2-1,few,.,TGTGCCAGCAGCTCCGGGGAATCCTACAATGAGCAGTTCTTC,CASSSGESYNEQFF
TRBV5-1,16,TRBJ2-1,.,TRBD2,TGCGCCAGCAGCTTGGGTGGGACTAGCGTTTCCAATGAGCAGTTCTTC,CASSLGGTSVSNEQFF
TRBV5-1,13,TRBJ2-7,.,.,TGCGCCAGCAGCTTCAGGCCAGACTACGAGCAGTACTTC,CASSFRPDYEQYF
TRBV4-1,14,TRBJ2-7,few,TRBD2,TGCGCCAGCAGCTCTAGCGGGAGCACCTACGAGCAGTACTTC,CASSSSGSTYEQYF
TRBV7-6,14,TRBJ1-5,.,.,TGTGCCAGCAGCTCCTCGTTTAGCAATCAGCCCCAGCATTTT,CASSSSFSNQPQHF
TRBV5-1,15,TRBJ2-1,.,TRBD2,TGCGCCAGCAGCCCCTCGGTGCGGGGGGGCGATGAGCAGTTCTTC,CASSPSVRGGDEQFF
TRBV5-4,15,TRBJ1-1,few,.,TGTGCCAGCAGCTTGGCCACCAACGGGAACACTGAAGCTTTCTTT,CASSLATNGNTEAFF
TRBV28,15,TRBJ1-4,few,.,TGTGCCAGCAGTTTGCTCGCGGGGCTAAAGGAAAAACTGTTTTTT,CASSLLAGLKEKLFF
TRBV7-8,15,TRBJ1-4,.,TRBD1,TGTGCCAGCAGCTTATCAGGGGGCGCGTATGAAAAACTGTTTTTT,CASSLSGGAYEKLFF
TRBV5-1,13,TRBJ2-5,.,.,TGCGCCAGCAGCTCGGGACTGCAAGAGACCCAGTACTTC,CASSSGLQETQYF
TRBV7-2,14,TRBJ1-5,.,.,TGTGCCAGCAGCTTCTACGGGGGGTATCAGCCCCAGCATTTT,CASSFYGGYQPQHF
TRBV27,14,TRBJ2-3,.,TRBD2,TGTGCCAGCAGTGGCGCGGGAGGGACAGATACGCAGTATTTT,CASSGAGGTDTQYF
TRBV28,19,TRBJ2-5,.,.,TGTGCCAGCAGTTTCTATCCGATGGGGGCAGGGATGGACCAAGAGACCCAGTACTTC,CASSFYPMGAGMDQETQYF
TRBV7-9,14,TRBJ1-2,.,.,TGTGCCAGCAGCTTAGAGGGGGAGAACTATGGCTACACCTTC,CASSLEGENYGYTF
TRBV28,14,TRBJ2-5,once,TRBD2,TGTGCCAGCAGTACGGGAGGGAGGCAAGAGACCCAGTACTTC,CASSTGGRQETQYF
TRBV27,15,TRBJ2-1,.,TRBD2,TGTGCCAGCAGAATAGCGGGGGGGCCGTACAATGAGCAGTTCTTC,CASRIAGGPYNEQFF
TRBV4-1,13,TRBJ1-1,few,TRBD1,TGCGCCAGCAGCAAGACAGGGATGGGTGAAGCTTTCTTT,CASSKTGMGEAFF
TRBV19,14,TRBJ2-3,.,.,TGTGCCAGTACCCTGGGGGGGGGCGCAGATACGCAGTATTTT,CASTLGGGADTQYF
TRBV9,19,TRBJ2-5,.,TRBD2,TGTGCCAGCAGCGCTACAGGCGGCGGGGGGGCCCGTAGGCAAGAGACCCAGTACTTC,CASSATGGGGARRQETQYF
TRBV19,11,TRBJ2-7,.,TRBD2,TGTGCCAGTAGCGGGGGGTACGAGCAGTACTTC,CASSGGYEQYF
TRBV15,14,TRBJ2-5,.,.,TGTGCCACCAGCAGAGGCGGGACCCAAGAGACCCAGTACTTC,CATSRGGTQETQYF
TRBV18,14,TRBJ2-2,few,.,TGTGCCAGCTCACCACCGGAGGGGACCGGGGAGCTGTTTTTT,CASSPPEGTGELFF
TRBV27,11,TRBJ2-7,.,.,TGTGCCAGCAGTTCTTACTACGAGCAGTACTTC,CASSSYYEQYF
TRBV5-6,17,TRBJ2-1,.,TRBD2,TGTGCCAGCAGCTTCTATAGCGGGGAGAGCTCCTACAATGAGCAGTTCTTC,CASSFYSGESSYNEQFF
TRBV7-8,14,TRBJ2-7,few,.,TGTGCCAGCAGCTTAGCAGAGGAGGGATACGAGCAGTACTTC,CASSLAEEGYEQYF
TRBV7-9,12,TRBJ2-7,.,.,TGTTCCAGCAGCTACCTGGCGGACGAGCAGTACTTC,CSSSYLADEQYF
TRBV7-8,12,TRBJ1-4,.,.,TGTGCCAGCAGCTTAGCCGATGAAAAACTGTTTTTT,CASSLADEKLFF
TRBV5-1,15,TRBJ1-1,many,.,TGCGCCAGCAGCTTGGGGGCCAGCATGAACACTGAAGCTTTCTTT,CASSLGASMNTEAFF
TRBV29-1,13,TRBJ2-2,few,.,TGCAGCGTGACAAGGGGCCGAACCGGGGAGCTGTTTTTT,CSVTRGRTGELFF
TRBV5-6,13,TRBJ2-7,.,.,TGTGCCAGCAGCTTCGGACACGGTTACGAGCAGTACTTC,CASSFGHGYEQYF
TRBV2,15,TRBJ2-5,.,TRBD2,TGTGCCAGCAGGACTAGCGGGGGCACCTTAGAGACCCAGTACTTC,CASRTSGGTLETQYF
TRBV15,11,TRBJ2-7,.,.,TGTGCCACCAGCAGGGGGGGCGAGCAGTACTTC,CATSRGGEQYF
TRBV15,14,TRBJ2-7,few,TRBD1,TGTGCCACCAGCAGAGAAGGGGGCCTCTACGAGCAGTACTTC,CATSREGGLYEQYF
TRBV6-6,13,TRBJ2-5,.,TRBD2,TGTGCCAGTTCTAGCGGACCTACGAAAATACAGTACTTC,CASSSGPTKIQYF
TRBV7-9,13,TRBJ1-2,.,.,TGTGCCAGCAGCTTAAAGGGCAGCGGGGGGATCACCTTC,CASSLKGSGGITF
TRBV27,14,TRBJ2-1,few,TRBD2,TGTGCCAGCAGTTTGGGACTAGGCTACAATGAGCAGTTCTTC,CASSLGLGYNEQFF